These 32 T cell receptor beta chains were all obtained from the same sample, sequenced in a study of shared clonotypes between healthy human individuals. Repertoires were generated with immunoSEQ multiplex PCR, while TCRdb's copy carries only in-frame clones and drops some. The repertoire holds roughly 2 million clones, 95% seen once, with less than 0.15% in the top ten. Specimen: naive CD4+ T cells sorted from blood. Subset given: CD45RA+ positively selected. The receptor source for this set is a man between 18 and 35 years old in good health.

The V gene is TRBV5-1, the J gene TRBJ1-6, with TRBD1 identical over 7 bases. Germline V lookup: CDR1 SGHRS, CDR2 YFSETQ. This CDR3 is 15 amino acids long. V lost 0 bases to trimming and J lost 5 bases; unmatched junction nucleotides: 2. CDR3 in DNA: TGCGCCAGCAGCTTGGCCGACAGGGATAATTCACCCCTCCACTTT. This gives the protein CASSLADRDNSPLHF.

The chain recombines TRBV7-2 with TRBJ2-7, with D possibly TRBD1 on 5 matching bases. This CDR3 contains 15 residues. V lost 3 bases, J lost 0 bases, and 12 bases lay in between. Germline loops: CDR1 SGHTA, CDR2 FQGNSA. CDR3 sequence: CASSFDRSSSYEQYF. DNA of the CDR3: TGTGCCAGCAGCTTCGACAGATCCAGCTCCTACGAGCAGTACTTC.

The rearrangement uses TRBV6-1 and TRBJ2-7, with TRBD1 as a possible D gene (6 bases). The germline V gene has CDR1 MNHNS and CDR2 SASEGT. This CDR3 spans 13 amino acids. Trimming took off 5 bases at V and 2 bases at J, with 10 bases between the two ends. Here the CDR3 DNA reads TGTGCCAGCAGTCAAGGGGGTCCCTACGAGCAGTACTTC. Translated, it gives CASSQGGPYEQYF.

Concerning this clone itself: The sample contains more than one DNA sequence encoding this CDR3. J is TRBJ2-2 and V is TRBV5-1; D is unresolved. With 3 bases removed from V and 2 bases from J, the gap between germline ends came to 5 bases. Germline CDR1 reads SGHRS; CDR2 reads YFSETQ. The CDR3 totals 13 residues. CDR3 residues: CASSYPNTGELFF. Written as DNA, the CDR3 is TGCGCCAGCAGCTATCCCAACACCGGGGAGCTGTTTTTT.

V usage is TRBV28 and J usage is TRBJ1-5; D remains unclear. Looked up from germline, CDR1 is MDHEN and CDR2 is SYDVKM. With 3 bases removed from V and 1 base from J, the gap between germline ends came to 10 bases. The CDR3 is 15 amino acids. The CDR3, as DNA: TGTGCCAGCAGTTTGCGGCAGGCAAGCAATCAGCCCCAGCATTTT. Its protein product is CASSLRQASNQPQHF.

The chain uses TRBV28 and TRBJ2-5; 8 bases line up with TRBD1. Matching the DNA end better, TRBJ2-7 makes the J call doubtful. This CDR3 is built from 13 residues. Germline CDR1 reads MDHEN; CDR2 reads SYDVKM. CDR3 coding DNA: TGTGCCAGCAGCCAGGGGGCCAACTACGAGCAGTACTTC. It translates to CASSQGANYEQYF.

In this sample, this clone turned up once. The chain recombines TRBV10-1 with TRBJ2-5; tentatively, D is TRBD2 (5 bases). The germline V gene has CDR1 WNHNN and CDR2 SYGVQD (reference sequence). There are 13 residues in the CDR3. Trimming stripped 4 bases from V and 1 base from J, with 7 bases between. CDR3 nucleotide sequence: TGCGCCAGCAGTGCCGGGGTCCAAGAGACCCAGTACTTC. Its protein is CASSAGVQETQYF.

The rearrangement uses TRBV30 and TRBJ1-1, with 7 bases that match TRBD1. The germline V gene has CDR1 GTSNPN and CDR2 SVGIG (reference sequence). Trimming at V came to 3 bases and at J to 1 base, leaving 8 bases not matched to a gene. The CDR3 runs to 15 residues. The CDR3 protein is CAWRPKNRGNTEAFF. In DNA, the CDR3 is TGTGCCTGGAGACCAAAAAACAGGGGGAACACTGAAGCTTTCTTT.

The chain links TRBV6-5 to TRBJ2-1; TRBD2 aligns across 9 bases. V shed 4 bases, J shed 8 bases, and the junction held 3 bases outside the gene matches. Germline CDR1 reads MNHEY; CDR2 reads SVGAGI. This CDR3 is 13 amino acids long. CDR3 amino acids: CASSFIAGDEQFF. The DNA for the CDR3 is TGTGCCAGCAGTTTCATAGCGGGAGATGAGCAGTTCTTC.

In its sample, this clone was seen once. The V call is TRBV2, the J call TRBJ1-2, with no clear D. The germline V gene has CDR1 SNHLY and CDR2 FYNNEI. The CDR3 spans 12 residues. Trimming removed 4 bases from V and 6 bases from J, with 9 bases in between. The CDR3 here is CASSAENHGYTF. CDR3 bases: TGTGCCAGCAGTGCAGAGAACCATGGCTACACCTTC.

This rearrangement joins TRBV5-6 to TRBJ2-5; tentatively, D is TRBD1 or TRBD2 (5 bases each). CDR1 is SGHDT, CDR2 YYEEEE, per germline. Trimming shortened V by 4 bases and J by 5 bases, and 12 bases separated the two germline ends. The CDR3 runs to 13 residues. The CDR3 bases are TGTGCCAGCAGCGTTACTAGACAGGAGACCCAGTACTTC. It codes for CASSVTRQETQYF.

The chain joins TRBV7-9 to TRBJ1-2; no clear D gene. Germline V lookup: CDR1 SEHNR, CDR2 FQNEAQ (reference sequence). The CDR3 runs to 13 residues. Trimming took off 3 bases at V and 2 bases at J, with 7 bases between the two ends. The CDR3 is CASSFTENYGYTF. The DNA for the CDR3 is TGTGCCAGCAGCTTTACAGAAAACTATGGCTACACCTTC. Full variable domain (outside the CDR3, taken from reference TRBV7-9 and TRBJ1-2): DTGVSQNPRHKITKRGQNVTFRCDPISEHNRLYWYRQTLGQGPEFLTYFQNEAQLEKSRLLSDRFSAERPKGSFSTLEIQRTEQGDSAMYLCASSFTENYGYTFGSGTRLTVV.

The chain recombines TRBV18 with TRBJ1-5; TRBD1 agrees at 7 bases. The germline gives CDR1 KGHSH, CDR2 LQKENI. V dropped 8 bases and J dropped 7; count of bases not matched to a gene: 8. The CDR3 is 13 residues long. CDR3 in DNA: TGTGCCAGCACCGACAGGGATTTACAGCCCCAGCATTTT. Protein sequence: CASTDRDLQPQHF.

On this clone itself: The same CDR3 arises from other DNA sequences in this sample as well. V gene TRBV5-1 combines with J gene TRBJ1-6; 8 nucleotides align to TRBD1. Germline-derived CDR1 and CDR2 are SGHRS and YFSETQ. The CDR3 runs 14 residues. The J segment lost 6 bases and the V segment lost 4 bases, leaving 3 bases of the junction unmatched. The chain's CDR3 is CASSAGQGNSPLHF. In nucleotides, the CDR3 is TGCGCCAGCAGCGCCGGACAGGGTAATTCACCCCTCCACTTT.

This clone came up once. The chain employs TRBV6-1 and TRBJ2-2; 8 nucleotides agree with TRBD1. Trimming at V came to 4 bases and at J to 4 bases, leaving 8 bases not matched to a gene. This CDR3 is built from 16 residues. Germline CDR1 MNHNS, CDR2 SASEGT. The CDR3, as DNA: TGTGCCAGCAGTGTCACGGCAGGGGGCGGCACCGGGGAGCTGTTTTTT. This codes for CASSVTAGGGTGELFF.

The rearrangement joins TRBV5-8 to TRBJ1-5; maybe TRBD1 (6 bases). Germline V gene data show CDR1 as SGHTS and CDR2 as YDEGEE. This CDR3 is built from 17 residues. Between the trimmed V and J ends, which lost 4 bases and 3 bases, there was a span of 20 bases. DNA of the CDR3: TGTGCCAGCAGCCCCGGGACACCCGAGCCGACCAATCAGCCCCAGCATTTT. It yields the protein CASSPGTPEPTNQPQHF.

This chain links TRBV5-1 with TRBJ2-3, with D possibly TRBD2 on 5 matching bases. The CDR3 length is 15 residues. Deletions cut 4 bases from V and 0 bases from J, with 12 bases between. Germline V gene lookup returns CDR1 SGHRS and CDR2 YFSETQ. The CDR3 spells CASSPGRDSTDTQYF. CDR3 in DNA: TGCGCCAGCAGCCCTGGACGGGATAGCACAGATACGCAGTATTTT. Looking up the rest from reference TRBV5-1 and TRBJ2-3 gives the full variable domain: KAGVTQTPRYLIKTRGQQVTLSCSPISGHRSVSWYQQTPGQGLQFLFEYFSETQRNKGNFPGRFSGRQFSNSRSEMNVSTLELGDSALYLCASSPGRDSTDTQYFGPGTRLTVL.

The chain has TRBV7-3 and TRBJ2-1; 8 bases are a match to TRBD2. Germline V gives CDR1 SGHTA, CDR2 FQGTGA. Trimming removed 4 bases from V and 6 bases from J; junction bases left unmatched: 14. The CDR3 covers 17 residues. The CDR3 loop is CASSSAPYRGGGNEQFF. In DNA, the CDR3 is TGTGCCAGCAGCTCCGCCCCTTACCGGGGGGGCGGCAATGAGCAGTTCTTC.

Concerning this clone: Other nucleotide sequences from this sample produce the same CDR3. The CDR3 protein is CAISGGGSSYEQYF. In nucleotides, the CDR3 is TGTGCCATCAGTGGAGGGGGCAGCTCCTACGAGCAGTACTTC. V is TRBV10-3 and J is TRBJ2-7; the match to TRBD1 covers 7 bases. Unmatched junction bases numbered 3, after V lost 4 bases and J lost 0 bases. Germline V gene lookup returns CDR1 ENHRY and CDR2 SYGVKD. This CDR3 region has 14 residues.

This clone is a singleton in its sample. This chain connects TRBV10-3 to TRBJ1-1, with a tentative D call TRBD1 (6 bases). Germline CDR1 reads ENHRY; CDR2 reads SYGVKD. The CDR3 totals 17 residues. Trimming stripped 3 bases from V and 0 bases from J, with 17 bases between. The CDR3 coding sequence is TGTGCCATCAGTGATAGATCCGGGGGCCGGGTGAACACTGAAGCTTTCTTT. It translates to CAISDRSGGRVNTEAFF.

With regard to this clone: Other DNA sequences in the sample encode the same CDR3. The J gene is TRBJ2-3, the V gene TRBV18, with a possible D match to TRBD2 (5 bases). V dropped 3 bases and J dropped 6 bases, with 7 bases sitting between them. There are 12 residues in the CDR3. From germline, CDR1 is KGHSH and CDR2 LQKENI. The CDR3 nucleotides are TGTGCCAGCTCACCCATAGCGGATACGCAGTATTTT. Translated, it gives CASSPIADTQYF.

This chain joins TRBV10-2 and TRBJ2-1, with D possibly matching TRBD1 (6 bases). There are 13 residues in the CDR3. V lost 4 bases and J lost 2, with 6 bases in between. CDR1 is WSHSY, CDR2 SAAADI, per germline. The CDR3, as DNA: TGCGCCAGCAGTGGACAGGCCTACAATGAGCAGTTCTTC. It encodes CASSGQAYNEQFF.

This chain links TRBV6-5 with TRBJ2-7; 8 bases agree with TRBD2. The germline V gene encodes CDR1 MNHEY and CDR2 SVGAGI. V shed 0 bases, J shed 1 base, and the junction held 2 bases outside the gene matches. CDR3 size: 15 residues. The CDR3 reads CASSYSLAASYEQYF. The CDR3 bases are TGTGCCAGCAGTTACTCACTAGCGGCATCCTACGAGCAGTACTTC.

This clone was detected only a few times. This sample includes further DNA sequences coding for the same CDR3. The chain employs TRBV5-1 and TRBJ2-2; D unclear. Germline CDR1 and CDR2: SGHRS and YFSETQ. V was shortened by 0 bases and J by 3 bases, with 9 bases between the two germline ends. CDR3 length: 15 residues. CDR3 region: CASSLEQPDTGELFF. The CDR3 DNA is TGCGCCAGCAGCTTGGAACAGCCCGACACCGGGGAGCTGTTTTTT.

V and J are TRBV2 and TRBJ1-2; 9 nucleotides match TRBD1. Losses at the gene ends were 4 bases for V and 4 bases for J; bases not matched to a gene: 7. CDR3 length: 15 amino acids. Per the germline V gene, CDR1 is SNHLY and CDR2 is FYNNEI. The chain's CDR3 is CASSVTQGAGYGYTF. CDR3 DNA: TGTGCCAGCAGTGTCACACAGGGGGCGGGCTATGGCTACACCTTC.

This chain joins TRBV14 and TRBJ1-5; D call uncertain. CDR3 size: 13 residues. Trimming removed 1 base at V and 4 bases at J, with 5 bases between. The germline CDR1 and CDR2 sequences are SGHDN and FVKESK. The CDR3 nucleotides read TGTGCCAGCAGCCAAGGGCCTAATCAGCCCCAGCATTTT. Encoded protein: CASSQGPNQPQHF.

The chain carries TRBV6-5 and TRBJ1-2, with 7 bases lining up with TRBD1. Per germline, CDR1 MNHEY and CDR2 SVGAGI. Unmatched junction bases numbered 6, after V lost 6 bases and J lost 5 bases. CDR3 length equals 13 residues. The CDR3 sequence is CASSRDSEYGYTF. The CDR3 bases are TGTGCCAGCAGCCGGGACAGTGAATATGGCTACACCTTC.

The chain carries TRBV10-3 and TRBJ1-1; D not certain. CDR3 size: 14 residues. V lost 8 bases and J 5 bases, leaving 18 bases between the germline ends. Germline values: CDR1 ENHRY, CDR2 SYGVKD. The CDR3: CAIQPTRSETEAFF. DNA for the CDR3: TGTGCCATCCAACCTACGAGGTCTGAGACTGAAGCTTTCTTT.

This clone was seen a single time. This chain uses TRBV6-5 with TRBJ2-7; D gene unclear. Germline CDR1 MNHEY, CDR2 SVGAGI. V was clipped by 5 bases and J by 0 bases, with 11 bases between them. There are 14 residues in the CDR3. CDR3: CASSPGFFSYEQYF. The CDR3 DNA follows: TGTGCCAGCAGTCCCGGGTTCTTCTCCTACGAGCAGTACTTC.

CDR3 nucleotides: TGCAGCGTTGATTCTCTTGGGTCGATGGGCTACACCTTC. Translation gives CSVDSLGSMGYTF. V usage is TRBV29-1 and J usage is TRBJ1-2; no definite D call. The V and J ends lost 3 bases and 8 bases respectively, with 16 bases between them. Germline V CDR1 and CDR2: SQVTM, ANQGSEA. This CDR3 is built from 13 residues.

The CDR3 DNA sequence: TGCGCCAGCAGCCCCCGACAGGGAATAAACACTGAAGCTTTCTTT. It translates to CASSPRQGINTEAFF. The gene calls are TRBV5-1 and TRBJ1-1; TRBD1 agrees at 7 bases. Germline V CDR1 and CDR2: SGHRS, YFSETQ. The J segment lost 2 bases and the V segment lost 4 bases, leaving 8 bases of the junction unmatched. The CDR3 runs 15 residues.

The chain combines TRBV27 with TRBJ2-7; D is possibly TRBD1 (6 bases). With 3 bases removed from V and 0 bases from J, the gap between germline ends came to 9 bases. The CDR3 is 14 residues long. Germline values: CDR1 MNHEY, CDR2 SMNVEV (reference sequence). The CDR3 coding sequence is TGTGCCAGCAGTTTCCAGGGGACCTCCTACGAGCAGTACTTC. Protein: CASSFQGTSYEQYF.